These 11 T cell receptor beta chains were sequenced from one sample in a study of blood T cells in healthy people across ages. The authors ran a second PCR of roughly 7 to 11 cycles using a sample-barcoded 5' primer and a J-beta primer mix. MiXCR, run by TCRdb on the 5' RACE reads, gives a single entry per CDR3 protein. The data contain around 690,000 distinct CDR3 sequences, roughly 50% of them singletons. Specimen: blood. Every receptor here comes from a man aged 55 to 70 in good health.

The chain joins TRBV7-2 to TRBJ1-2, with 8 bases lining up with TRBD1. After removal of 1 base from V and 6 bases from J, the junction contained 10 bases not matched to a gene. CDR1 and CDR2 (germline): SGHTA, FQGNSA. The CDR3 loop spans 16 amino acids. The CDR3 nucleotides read TGTGCCAGCAGCTTAGGGGGGCAGGGGGCGCTTAATGGCTACACCTTC. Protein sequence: CASSLGGQGALNGYTF.

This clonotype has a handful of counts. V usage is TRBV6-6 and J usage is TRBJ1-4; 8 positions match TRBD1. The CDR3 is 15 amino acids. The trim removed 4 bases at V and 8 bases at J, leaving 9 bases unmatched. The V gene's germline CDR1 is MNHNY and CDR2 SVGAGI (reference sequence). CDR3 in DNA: TGTGCCAGCAGTTCCGGGACAGGAGGGGGGGAAAAACTGTTTTTT. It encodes CASSSGTGGGEKLFF.

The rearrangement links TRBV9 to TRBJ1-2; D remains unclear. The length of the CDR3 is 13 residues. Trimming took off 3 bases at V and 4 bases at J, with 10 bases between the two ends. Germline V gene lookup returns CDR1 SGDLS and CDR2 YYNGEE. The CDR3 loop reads CASSESRSYGYTF. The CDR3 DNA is TGTGCCAGCAGCGAAAGTCGATCCTATGGCTACACCTTC. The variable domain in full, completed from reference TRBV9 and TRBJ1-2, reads DSGVTQTPKHLITATGQRVTLRCSPRSGDLSVYWYQQSLDQGLQFLIQYYNGEERAKGNILERFSAQQFPDLHSELNLSSLELGDSALYFCASSESRSYGYTFGSGTRLTVV.

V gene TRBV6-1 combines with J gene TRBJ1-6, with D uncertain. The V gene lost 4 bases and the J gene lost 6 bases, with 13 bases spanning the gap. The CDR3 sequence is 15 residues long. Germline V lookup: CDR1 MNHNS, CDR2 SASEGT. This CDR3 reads CASSVTRIPNSPLHF. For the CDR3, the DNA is TGTGCCAGCAGTGTTACGAGGATTCCTAATTCACCCCTCCACTTT.

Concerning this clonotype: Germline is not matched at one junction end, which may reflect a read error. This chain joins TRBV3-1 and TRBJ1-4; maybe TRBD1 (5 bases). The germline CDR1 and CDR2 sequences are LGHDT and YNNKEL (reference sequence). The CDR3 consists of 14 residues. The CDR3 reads CASSQAGFNEKLFF. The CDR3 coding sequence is TGTGCCAGCAGTCAAGCAGGGTTTAATGAAAAACTGTTTTTT.

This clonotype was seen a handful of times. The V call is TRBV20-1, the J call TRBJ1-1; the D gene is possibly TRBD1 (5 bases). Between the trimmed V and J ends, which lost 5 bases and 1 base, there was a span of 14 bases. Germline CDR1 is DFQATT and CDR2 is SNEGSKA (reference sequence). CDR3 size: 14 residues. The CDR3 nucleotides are TGCAGTGCTGCCTGGGGACTGGAGAACACTGAAGCTTTCTTT. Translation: CSAAWGLENTEAFF.

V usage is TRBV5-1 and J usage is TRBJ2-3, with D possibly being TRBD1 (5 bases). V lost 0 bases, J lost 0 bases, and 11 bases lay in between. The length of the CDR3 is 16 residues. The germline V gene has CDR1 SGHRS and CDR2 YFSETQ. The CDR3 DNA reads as TGCGCCAGCAGCTTGGAAGGGGTTCCTAGCACAGATACGCAGTATTTT. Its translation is CASSLEGVPSTDTQYF. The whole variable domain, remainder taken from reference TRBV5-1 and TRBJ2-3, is KAGVTQTPRYLIKTRGQQVTLSCSPISGHRSVSWYQQTPGQGLQFLFEYFSETQRNKGNFPGRFSGRQFSNSRSEMNVSTLELGDSALYLCASSLEGVPSTDTQYFGPGTRLTVL.

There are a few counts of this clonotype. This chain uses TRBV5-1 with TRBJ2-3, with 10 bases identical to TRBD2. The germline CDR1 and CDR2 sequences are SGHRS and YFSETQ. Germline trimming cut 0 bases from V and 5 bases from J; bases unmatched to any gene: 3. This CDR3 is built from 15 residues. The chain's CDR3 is CASSLVSSGGDTQYF. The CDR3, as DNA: TGCGCCAGCAGCTTGGTGTCTAGCGGGGGAGATACGCAGTATTTT.

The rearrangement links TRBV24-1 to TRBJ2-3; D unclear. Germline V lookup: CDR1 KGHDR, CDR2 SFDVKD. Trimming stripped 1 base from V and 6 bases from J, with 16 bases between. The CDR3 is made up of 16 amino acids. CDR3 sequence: CATSDLSNSPSDTQYF. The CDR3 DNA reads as TGTGCCACCAGTGATTTAAGCAATTCCCCCAGTGATACGCAGTATTTT.

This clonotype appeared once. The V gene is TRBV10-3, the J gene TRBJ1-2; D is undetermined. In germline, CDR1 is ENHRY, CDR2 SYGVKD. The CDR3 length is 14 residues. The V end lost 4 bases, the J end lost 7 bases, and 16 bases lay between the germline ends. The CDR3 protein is CAISGVKLTGGYTF. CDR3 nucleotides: TGTGCCATCAGTGGCGTCAAGCTAACGGGTGGCTACACCTTC.

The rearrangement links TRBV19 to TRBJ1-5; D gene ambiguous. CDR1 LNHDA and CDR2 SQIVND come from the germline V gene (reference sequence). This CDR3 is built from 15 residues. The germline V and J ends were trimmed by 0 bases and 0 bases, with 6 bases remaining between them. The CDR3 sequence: CASSIDVSSNQPQHF. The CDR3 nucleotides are TGTGCCAGTAGTATAGACGTCAGTAGCAATCAGCCCCAGCATTTT.